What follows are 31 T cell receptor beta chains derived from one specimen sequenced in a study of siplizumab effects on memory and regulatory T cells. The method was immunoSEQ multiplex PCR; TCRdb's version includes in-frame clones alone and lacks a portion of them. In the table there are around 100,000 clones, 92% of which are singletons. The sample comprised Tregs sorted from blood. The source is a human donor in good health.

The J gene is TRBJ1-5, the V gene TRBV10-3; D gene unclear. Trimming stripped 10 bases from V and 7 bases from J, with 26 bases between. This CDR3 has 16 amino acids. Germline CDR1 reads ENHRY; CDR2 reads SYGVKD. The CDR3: CASTLEGQNPGQPQHF. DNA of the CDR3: TGTGCCAGCACCCTCGAAGGGCAAAACCCTGGGCAGCCCCAGCATTTT.

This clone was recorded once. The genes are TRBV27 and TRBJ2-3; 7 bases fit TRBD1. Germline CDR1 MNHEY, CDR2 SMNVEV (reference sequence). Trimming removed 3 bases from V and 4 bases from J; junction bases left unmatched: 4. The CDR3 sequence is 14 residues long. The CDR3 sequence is CASSFRTGADTQYF. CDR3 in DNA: TGTGCCAGCAGTTTCCGTACAGGGGCAGATACGCAGTATTTT.

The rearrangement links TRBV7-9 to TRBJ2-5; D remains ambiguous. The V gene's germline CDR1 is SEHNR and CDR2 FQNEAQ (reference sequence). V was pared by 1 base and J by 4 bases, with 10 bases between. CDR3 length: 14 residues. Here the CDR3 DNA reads TGTGCCAGCAGCTTAGTGGCCAGGTCAGAGACCCAGTACTTC. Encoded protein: CASSLVARSETQYF.

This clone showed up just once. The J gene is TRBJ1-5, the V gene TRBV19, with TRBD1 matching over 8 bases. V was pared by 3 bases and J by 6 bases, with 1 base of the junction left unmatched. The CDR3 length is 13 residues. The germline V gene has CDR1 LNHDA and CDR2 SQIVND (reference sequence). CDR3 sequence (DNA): TGTGCCAGTAGTATGGACAGGGTTCAGCCCCAGCATTTT. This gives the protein CASSMDRVQPQHF. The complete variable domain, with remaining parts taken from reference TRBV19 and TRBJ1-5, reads DGGITQSPKYLFRKEGQNVTLSCEQNLNHDAMYWYRQDPGQGLRLIYYSQIVNDFQKGDIAEGYSVSREKKESFPLTVTSAQKNPTAFYLCASSMDRVQPQHFGDGTRLSIL.

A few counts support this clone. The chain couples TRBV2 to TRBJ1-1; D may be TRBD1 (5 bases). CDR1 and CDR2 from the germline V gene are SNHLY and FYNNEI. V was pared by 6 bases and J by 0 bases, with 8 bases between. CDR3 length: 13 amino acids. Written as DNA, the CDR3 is TGTGCCAGCAGAGTCAGGGTGAACACTGAAGCTTTCTTT. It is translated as CASRVRVNTEAFF.

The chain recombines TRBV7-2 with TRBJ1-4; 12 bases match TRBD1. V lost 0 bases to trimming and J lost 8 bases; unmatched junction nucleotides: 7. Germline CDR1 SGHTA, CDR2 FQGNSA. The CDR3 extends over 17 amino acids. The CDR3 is CASSLAGTGGLKEKLFF. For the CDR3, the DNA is TGTGCCAGCAGCTTAGCAGGGACAGGGGGCTTGAAGGAAAAACTGTTTTTT.

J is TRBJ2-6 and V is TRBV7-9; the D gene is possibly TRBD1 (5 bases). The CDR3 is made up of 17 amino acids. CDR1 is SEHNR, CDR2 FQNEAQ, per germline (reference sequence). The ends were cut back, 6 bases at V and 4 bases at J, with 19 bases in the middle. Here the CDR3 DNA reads TGTGCCAGCAGTTTTCTTAAACAGGTTCCCGGGGCCAACGTCCTGACTTTC. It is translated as CASSFLKQVPGANVLTF. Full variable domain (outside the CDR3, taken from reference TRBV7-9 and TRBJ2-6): DTGVSQNPRHKITKRGQNVTFRCDPISEHNRLYWYRQTLGQGPEFLTYFQNEAQLEKSRLLSDRFSAERPKGSFSTLEIQRTEQGDSAMYLCASSFLKQVPGANVLTFGAGSRLTVL.

CDR3 sequence (DNA): TGTGCCAGTAGTACAGGGGGCGCGATTGGTGAGACCCAGTACTTC. As protein: CASSTGGAIGETQYF. V is TRBV19 and J is TRBJ2-5, with TRBD1 matching over 8 bases. Germline V gene lookup returns CDR1 LNHDA and CDR2 SQIVND (reference sequence). This CDR3 comprises 15 residues. The trim removed 4 bases at V and 5 bases at J, leaving 9 bases unmatched.

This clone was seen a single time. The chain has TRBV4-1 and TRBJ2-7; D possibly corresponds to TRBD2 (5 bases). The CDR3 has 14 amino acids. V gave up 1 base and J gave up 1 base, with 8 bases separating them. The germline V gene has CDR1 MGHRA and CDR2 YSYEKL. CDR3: CASSQVEGSYEQYF. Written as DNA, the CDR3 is TGCGCCAGCAGCCAAGTCGAGGGATCCTACGAGCAGTACTTC.

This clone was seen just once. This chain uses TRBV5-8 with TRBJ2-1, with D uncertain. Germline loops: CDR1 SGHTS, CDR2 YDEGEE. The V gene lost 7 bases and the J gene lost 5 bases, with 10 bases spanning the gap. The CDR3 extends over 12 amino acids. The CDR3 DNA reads TGTGCCAGCGGTGGGTGGGACAATGAGCAGTTCTTC. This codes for CASGGWDNEQFF. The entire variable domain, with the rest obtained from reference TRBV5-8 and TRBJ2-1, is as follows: EAGVTQSPTHLIKTRGQQATLRCSPISGHTSVYWYQQALGLGLQFLLWYDEGEERNRGNFPPRFSGRQFPNYSSELNVNALELEDSALYLCASGGWDNEQFFGPGTRLTVL.

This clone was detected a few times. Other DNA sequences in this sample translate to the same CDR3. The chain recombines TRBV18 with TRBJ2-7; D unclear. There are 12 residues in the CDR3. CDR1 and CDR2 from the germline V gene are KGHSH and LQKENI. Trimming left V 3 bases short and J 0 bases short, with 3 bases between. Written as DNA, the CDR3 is TGTGCCAGCTCACCCTCCTCCTACGAGCAGTACTTC. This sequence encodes CASSPSSYEQYF.

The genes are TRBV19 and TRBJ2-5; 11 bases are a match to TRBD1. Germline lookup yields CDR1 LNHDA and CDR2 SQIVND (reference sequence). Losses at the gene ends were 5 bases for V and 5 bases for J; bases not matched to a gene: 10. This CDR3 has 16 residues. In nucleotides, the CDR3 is TGTGCCAGTAGTCTTCGGACAGGGGGCGAGGGGGAGACCCAGTACTTC. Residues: CASSLRTGGEGETQYF.

CDR3 coding DNA: TGTGCCAGCAGTGAGTCGACTAGCGGGAGCTCCTACAATGAGCAGTTCTTC. Translation gives CASSESTSGSSYNEQFF. The rearrangement joins TRBV25-1 to TRBJ2-1, with 12 bases lining up with TRBD2. In germline, CDR1 is MGHDK, CDR2 SYGVNS. V dropped 3 bases and J dropped 0; count of bases not matched to a gene: 3. The CDR3 totals 17 residues.

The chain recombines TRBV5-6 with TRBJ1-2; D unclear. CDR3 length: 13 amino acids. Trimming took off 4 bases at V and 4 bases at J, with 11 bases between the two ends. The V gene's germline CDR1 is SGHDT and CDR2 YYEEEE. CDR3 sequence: CASSTVSGYGYTF. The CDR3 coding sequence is TGTGCCAGCAGCACGGTTTCGGGCTATGGCTACACCTTC.

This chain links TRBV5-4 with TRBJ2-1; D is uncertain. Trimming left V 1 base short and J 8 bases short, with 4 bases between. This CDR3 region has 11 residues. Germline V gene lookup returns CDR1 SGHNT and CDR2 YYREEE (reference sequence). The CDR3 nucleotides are TGTGCCAGCAGCTTGTGGGATGAGCAGTTCTTC. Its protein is CASSLWDEQFF.

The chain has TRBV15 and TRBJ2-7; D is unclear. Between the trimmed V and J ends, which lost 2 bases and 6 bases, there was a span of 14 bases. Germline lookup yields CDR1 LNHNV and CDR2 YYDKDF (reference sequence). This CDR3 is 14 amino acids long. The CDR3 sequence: CATSRHSGPREQYF. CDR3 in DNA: TGTGCCACCAGCAGACACTCCGGGCCCCGCGAGCAGTACTTC.

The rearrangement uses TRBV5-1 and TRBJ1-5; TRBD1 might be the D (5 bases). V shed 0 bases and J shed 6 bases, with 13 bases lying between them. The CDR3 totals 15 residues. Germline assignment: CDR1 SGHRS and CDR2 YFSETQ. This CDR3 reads CASSLAPAGSQPQHF. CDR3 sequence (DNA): TGCGCCAGCAGCTTGGCTCCCGCAGGGAGTCAGCCCCAGCATTTT.

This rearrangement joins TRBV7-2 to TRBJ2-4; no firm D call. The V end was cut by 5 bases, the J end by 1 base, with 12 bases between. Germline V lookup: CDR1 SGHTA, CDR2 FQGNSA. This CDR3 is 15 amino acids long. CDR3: CASSPRHKAKNIQYF. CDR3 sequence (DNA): TGTGCCAGCAGCCCTCGACACAAGGCCAAAAACATTCAGTACTTC.

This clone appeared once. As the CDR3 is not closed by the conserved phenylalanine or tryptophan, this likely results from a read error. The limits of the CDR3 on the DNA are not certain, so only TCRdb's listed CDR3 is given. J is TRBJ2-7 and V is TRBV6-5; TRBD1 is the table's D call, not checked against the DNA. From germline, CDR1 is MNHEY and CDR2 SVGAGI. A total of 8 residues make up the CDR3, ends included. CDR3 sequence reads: CASSYSQG.

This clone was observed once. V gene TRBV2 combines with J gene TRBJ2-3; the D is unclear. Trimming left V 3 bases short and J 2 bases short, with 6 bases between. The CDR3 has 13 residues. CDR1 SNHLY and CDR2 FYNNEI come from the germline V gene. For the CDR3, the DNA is TGTGCCAGCAGTGAGGTAGTCACAGATACGCAGTATTTT. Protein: CASSEVVTDTQYF.

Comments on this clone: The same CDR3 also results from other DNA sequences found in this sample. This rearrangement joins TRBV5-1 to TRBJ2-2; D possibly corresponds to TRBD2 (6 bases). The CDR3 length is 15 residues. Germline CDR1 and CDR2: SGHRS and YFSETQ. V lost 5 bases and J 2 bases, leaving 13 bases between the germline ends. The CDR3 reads CASSSGGSNTGELFF. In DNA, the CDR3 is TGCGCCAGCAGTTCTGGGGGGAGTAACACCGGGGAGCTGTTTTTT.

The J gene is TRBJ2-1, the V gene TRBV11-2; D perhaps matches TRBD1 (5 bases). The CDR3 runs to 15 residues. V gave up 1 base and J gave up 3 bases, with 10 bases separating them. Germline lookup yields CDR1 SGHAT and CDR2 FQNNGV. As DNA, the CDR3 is TGTGCCAGCAGCTTAGGAGTAGGACACTACAATGAGCAGTTCTTC. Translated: CASSLGVGHYNEQFF.

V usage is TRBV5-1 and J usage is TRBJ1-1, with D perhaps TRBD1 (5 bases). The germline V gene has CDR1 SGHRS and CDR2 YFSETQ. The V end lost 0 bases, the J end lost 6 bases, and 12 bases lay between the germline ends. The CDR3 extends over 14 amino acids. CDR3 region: CASSLGRGVAEAFF. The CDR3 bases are TGCGCCAGCAGCTTGGGAAGAGGGGTCGCTGAAGCTTTCTTT.

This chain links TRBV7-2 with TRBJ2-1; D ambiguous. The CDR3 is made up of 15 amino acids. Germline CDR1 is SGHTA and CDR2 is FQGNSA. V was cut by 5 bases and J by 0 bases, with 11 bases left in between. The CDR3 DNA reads TGTGCCAGCAGCCGCGACTGGCGCTCCTACAATGAGCAGTTCTTC. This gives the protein CASSRDWRSYNEQFF.

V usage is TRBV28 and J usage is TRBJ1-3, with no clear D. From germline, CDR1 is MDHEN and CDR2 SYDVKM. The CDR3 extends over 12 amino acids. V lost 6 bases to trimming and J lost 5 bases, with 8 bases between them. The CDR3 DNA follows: TGTGCCAGCAGCCCTGTCCGAAACACCATATATTTT. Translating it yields CASSPVRNTIYF.

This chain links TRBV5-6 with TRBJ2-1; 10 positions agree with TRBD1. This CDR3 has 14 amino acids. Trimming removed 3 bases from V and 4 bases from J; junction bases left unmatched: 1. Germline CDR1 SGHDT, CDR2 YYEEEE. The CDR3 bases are TGTGCCAGCAGCTCGGACAGGGGGTACAATGAGCAGTTCTTC. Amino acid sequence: CASSSDRGYNEQFF.

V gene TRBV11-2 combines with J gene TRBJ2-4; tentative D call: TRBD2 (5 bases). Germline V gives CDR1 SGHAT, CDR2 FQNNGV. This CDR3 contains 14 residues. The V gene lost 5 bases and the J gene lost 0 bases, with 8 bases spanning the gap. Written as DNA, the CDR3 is TGTGCCAGCAGCCCTGGACTAGCCAAAAACATTCAGTACTTC. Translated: CASSPGLAKNIQYF.

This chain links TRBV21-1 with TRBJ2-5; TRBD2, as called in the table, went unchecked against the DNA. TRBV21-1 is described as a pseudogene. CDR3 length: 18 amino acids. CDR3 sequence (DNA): TGTGCCAGCAGCAAAGCGCTGGGCGGCGGGAGGGGACGAGAGACCCAGTACTTC. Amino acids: CASSKALGGGRGRETQYF.

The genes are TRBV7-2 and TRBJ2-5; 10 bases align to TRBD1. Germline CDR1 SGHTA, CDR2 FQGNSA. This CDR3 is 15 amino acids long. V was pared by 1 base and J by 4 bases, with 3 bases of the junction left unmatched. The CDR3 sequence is CASSLEGTGVETQYF. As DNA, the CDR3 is TGTGCCAGCAGCTTAGAGGGGACAGGGGTAGAGACCCAGTACTTC.

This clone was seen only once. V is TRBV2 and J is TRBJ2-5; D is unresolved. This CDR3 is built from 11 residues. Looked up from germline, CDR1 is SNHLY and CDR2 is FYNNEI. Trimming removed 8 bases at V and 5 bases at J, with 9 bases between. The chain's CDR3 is CASRLRETQYF. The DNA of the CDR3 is TGTGCCAGCCGCCTGAGGGAGACCCAGTACTTC.

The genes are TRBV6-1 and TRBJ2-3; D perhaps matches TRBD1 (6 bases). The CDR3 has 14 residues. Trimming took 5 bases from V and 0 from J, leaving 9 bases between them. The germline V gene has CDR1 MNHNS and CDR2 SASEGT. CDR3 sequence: CASSKDRSTDTQYF. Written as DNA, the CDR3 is TGTGCCAGCAGTAAAGACAGGAGCACAGATACGCAGTATTTT.